This T cell receptor (beta chain) appears in the sequencing data of a study of cytomegalovirus exposure and HLA in healthy donors. Whole-study findings and limits: Earlier analysis yielded a pattern in which most TCR beta V segments were productive about 90% or about 30% of the time.

Primers: 60 Vbeta forward and 13 Jbeta reverse. Here immunoSEQ multiplex PCR was the method, and the copy in TCRdb shows in-frame clones only, minus some. The clone table shows around 120,000 clones, with the ten largest holding about 3.5%. V shed 5 bases, J shed 2 bases, and the junction held 9 bases outside the gene matches. The CDR3 consists of 15 residues. Germline V CDR1 and CDR2: SGHRS, YFSETQ. Turning to this clone: The antigen is unknown.

The chain combines TRBV5-1 with TRBJ2-5, with 7 bases that match TRBD2. The clonotype originates from a man aged 18 to 30 in good health and CMV-seronegative. Input material: PBMCs. In DNA, the CDR3 is TGCGCCAGCAGTTCTAGCGGAGGGGATCAAGAGACCCAGTACTTC. Translating gives CASSSSGGDQETQYF.